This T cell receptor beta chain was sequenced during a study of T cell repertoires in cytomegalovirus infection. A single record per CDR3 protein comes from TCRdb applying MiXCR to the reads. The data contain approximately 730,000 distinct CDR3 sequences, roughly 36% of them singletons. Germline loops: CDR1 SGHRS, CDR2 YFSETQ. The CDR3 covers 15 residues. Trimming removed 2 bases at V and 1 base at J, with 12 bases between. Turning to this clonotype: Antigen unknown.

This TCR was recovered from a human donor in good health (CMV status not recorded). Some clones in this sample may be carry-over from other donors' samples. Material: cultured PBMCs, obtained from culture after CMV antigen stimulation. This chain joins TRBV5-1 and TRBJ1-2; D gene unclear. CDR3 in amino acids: CASSFASPSNYGYTF. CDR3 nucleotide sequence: TGCGCCAGCAGCTTCGCAAGCCCCAGTAACTATGGCTACACCTTC.